These 29 T cell receptor beta chains came from one sample sequenced in a study of cytomegalovirus exposure and HLA in healthy donors (dated by TCRdb to the late 2010s). Library preparation employed the immunoSEQ multiplex PCR assay. The table comes from immuneACCESS by way of TCRdb, which keeps in-frame sequences with V and J called. Part of the clones is missing from these tables; in studies checked, under half for an unresolved V gene and the rest for unknown reasons. This sample is represented by roughly 150,000 clones; approximately 86% of them were singletons. In total, the top ten clones hold 2% to 2.5% of the sample. The sequencing input was PBMCs. These receptors originate from a woman younger than 30 in good health and CMV-seronegative.

The chain has TRBV4-3 and TRBJ1-3; 10 nucleotides align to TRBD1. In germline, CDR1 is LGHNA, CDR2 YSLEER. With V trimmed by 4 bases and J by 0 bases, 12 bases remained unmatched. The CDR3 sequence is 19 residues long. CDR3 protein: CASSPLPPGTGVSGNTIYF. For the CDR3, the DNA is TGCGCCAGCAGCCCACTTCCACCCGGGACAGGGGTCTCTGGAAACACCATATATTTT.

This clone was observed once. The chain is built from TRBV6-5 and TRBJ2-5; D remains unclear. Germline assignment: CDR1 MNHEY and CDR2 SVGAGI. Trimming took off 6 bases at V and 2 bases at J, with 10 bases between the two ends. The CDR3 spans 13 residues. The CDR3 DNA is TGTGCCAGCAGCCAGACACATCAAGAGACCCAGTACTTC. Translated, it gives CASSQTHQETQYF.

This clone was seen once. DNA of the CDR3: TGTGCCAGCAGCATGCGACAGGGAAAGAACACTGAAGCTTTCTTT. Translation: CASSMRQGKNTEAFF. The J gene is TRBJ1-1, the V gene TRBV7-2, with 7 bases aligning to TRBD1. The CDR3 is 15 amino acids. Germline assignment: CDR1 SGHTA and CDR2 FQGNSA. Trimming took 5 bases from V and 1 from J; bases not matched to a gene: 7. Combining the CDR3 with reference TRBV7-2 and TRBJ1-1 gives the whole variable domain GAGVSQSPSNKVTEKGKDVELRCDPISGHTALYWYRQSLGQGLEFLIYFQGNSAPDKSGLPSDRFSAERTGGSVSTLTIQRTQQEDSAVYLCASSMRQGKNTEAFFGQGTRLTVV.

V is TRBV29-1 and J is TRBJ1-2; D unresolved. The length of the CDR3 is 15 residues. Trimming shortened V by 0 bases and J by 2 bases, and 13 bases separated the two germline ends. The germline CDR1 and CDR2 sequences are SQVTM and ANQGSEA. This chain's CDR3 is CSVEDDGAPNYGYTF. In DNA form, the CDR3 reads TGCAGCGTTGAAGATGACGGAGCGCCCAACTATGGCTACACCTTC.

The rearrangement links TRBV5-1 to TRBJ2-3; D might be TRBD2 (5 bases). The V and J ends lost 4 bases and 0 bases respectively, with 9 bases between them. The CDR3 has 14 residues. The germline CDR1 and CDR2 sequences are SGHRS and YFSETQ. This CDR3 is CASSPTSSTDTQYF. CDR3 bases: TGCGCCAGCAGCCCTACTAGTAGCACAGATACGCAGTATTTT.

The genes are TRBV21-1 and TRBJ2-1; no check of the table's D call, TRBD2, against the DNA was made. TRBV21-1 corresponds to a pseudogene. This CDR3 spans 17 amino acids. CDR3 amino acids: CASSKVDGGSSYNEQFF. CDR3 DNA: TGTGCCAGCAGCAAAGTCGACGGCGGGAGCTCCTACAATGAGCAGTTCTTC.

This chain connects TRBV4-3 to TRBJ2-2; 13 nucleotides line up with TRBD2. This CDR3 is built from 20 residues. V shed 0 bases, J shed 5 bases, and the junction held 12 bases outside the gene matches. Germline V lookup: CDR1 LGHNA, CDR2 YSLEER. The CDR3 is CASSQEEVGLAGVGTGELFF. The DNA of the CDR3 is TGCGCCAGCAGCCAAGAAGAGGTCGGACTAGCGGGAGTGGGGACCGGGGAGCTGTTTTTT.

The genes are TRBV30 and TRBJ1-2; possible D gene TRBD1, 5 bases. From germline, CDR1 is GTSNPN and CDR2 SVGIG (reference sequence). The V and J ends lost 3 bases and 4 bases respectively, with 15 bases between them. The CDR3 is made up of 14 amino acids. The CDR3 nucleotides are TGTGCCTGGAGCTCAGGGTCCACGGGCTATGGCTACACCTTC. Protein sequence: CAWSSGSTGYGYTF.

V and J are TRBV14 and TRBJ2-1, with D tentatively TRBD1 (6 bases). Germline lookup yields CDR1 SGHDN and CDR2 FVKESK. The CDR3 consists of 12 residues. Deletions cut 1 base from V and 14 bases from J, with 12 bases between. CDR3 region: CASSQGWGQEFF. CDR3 DNA sequence: TGTGCCAGCAGCCAAGGTTGGGGGCAGGAGTTCTTC.

The chain couples TRBV6-6 to TRBJ1-2; 10 bases line up with TRBD1. V lost 6 bases and J lost 8; bases outside the gene matches: 12. Germline values: CDR1 MNHNY, CDR2 SVGAGI (reference sequence). The CDR3 has 15 residues. CDR3 nucleotides: TGTGCCAGCAGGACCGACAGGGGGCTCTTGTGGGGCTACACCTTC. Amino acid sequence: CASRTDRGLLWGYTF.

The chain combines TRBV7-2 with TRBJ2-5, with 7 bases matching TRBD1. The ends lost 6 bases at V and 3 bases at J; junction bases unmatched: 13. CDR3 length equals 16 residues. Germline CDR1 is SGHTA and CDR2 is FQGNSA. CDR3 bases: TGTGCCAGCAGGCGTTCTGACAGGGTTTGGGAAGAGACCCAGTACTTC. Encoded protein: CASRRSDRVWEETQYF.

This clone was seen a few times. The chain has TRBV11-2 and TRBJ1-5, with D uncertain. Per germline, CDR1 SGHAT and CDR2 FQNNGV. Trimming shortened V by 3 bases and J by 1 base, and 4 bases separated the two germline ends. There are 13 residues in the CDR3. CDR3 region: CASSFESNQPQHF. In DNA form, the CDR3 reads TGTGCCAGCAGCTTCGAGAGCAATCAGCCCCAGCATTTT. Combining the CDR3 with reference TRBV11-2 and TRBJ1-5 gives the whole variable domain EAGVAQSPRYKIIEKRQSVAFWCNPISGHATLYWYQQILGQGPKLLIQFQNNGVVDDSQLPKDRFSAERLKGVDSTLKIQPAKLEDSAVYLCASSFESNQPQHFGDGTRLSIL.

This rearrangement joins TRBV6-1 to TRBJ1-4; D not certain. The V end was cut by 1 base, the J end by 7 bases, with 7 bases between. Germline V lookup: CDR1 MNHNS, CDR2 SASEGT. This CDR3 has 13 residues. The DNA for the CDR3 is TGTGCCAGCAGTGAAGGCTTCGGTGAAAAACTGTTTTTT. Translated, it gives CASSEGFGEKLFF.

This chain links TRBV5-1 with TRBJ2-2; TRBD1 matches 9 bases. Trimming at V came to 2 bases and at J to 3 bases, leaving 5 bases not matched to a gene. Looked up from germline, CDR1 is SGHRS and CDR2 is YFSETQ. The CDR3 spans 16 residues. The CDR3 DNA is TGCGCCAGCAGCTTAATACAGGGGGCCGACACCGGGGAGCTGTTTTTT. This encodes CASSLIQGADTGELFF.

V and J are TRBV19 and TRBJ2-5; 13 nucleotides agree with TRBD2. The J segment lost 4 bases and the V segment lost 6 bases, leaving 5 bases of the junction unmatched. CDR1 is LNHDA and CDR2 is SQIVND in the germline V gene (reference sequence). The CDR3 length is 15 residues. DNA for the CDR3: TGTGCCAGTAGCCCCACTAGCGGGAGGGGAGAGACCCAGTACTTC. Translation gives CASSPTSGRGETQYF.

The J gene is TRBJ1-1, the V gene TRBV7-9; the match to TRBD1 covers 8 bases. The CDR3 consists of 15 residues. The J segment lost 4 bases and the V segment lost 3 bases, leaving 7 bases of the junction unmatched. Germline V gives CDR1 SEHNR, CDR2 FQNEAQ (reference sequence). For the CDR3, the DNA is TGTGCCAGCAGCTTTTATGTAACAGGGGGCACTGAAGCTTTCTTT. Protein: CASSFYVTGGTEAFF.

The CDR3: CASSPLRESDTQYF. The CDR3 bases are TGTGCCAGCAGTCCCCTGCGGGAATCAGATACGCAGTATTTT. The gene calls are TRBV6-5 and TRBJ2-3; a possible D gene is TRBD2 (6 bases). The CDR3 sequence is 14 residues long. The V end was cut by 5 bases, the J end by 4 bases, with 13 bases between. Germline V CDR1 and CDR2: MNHEY, SVGAGI.

In its sample, this clone was seen once. Other nucleotide sequences from this sample produce the same CDR3. Written as DNA, the CDR3 is TGTGCCAGCTCCCCTGGGCTGAACACTGAAGCTTTCTTT. Its protein product is CASSPGLNTEAFF. The V call is TRBV18, the J call TRBJ1-1; no clear D gene. The CDR3 is 13 amino acids. Germline loops: CDR1 KGHSH, CDR2 LQKENI. V lost 6 bases and J lost 0, with 8 bases in between.

The chain links TRBV19 to TRBJ1-5; the match to TRBD1 covers 8 bases. Trimming at V came to 5 bases and at J to 6 bases, leaving 12 bases not matched to a gene. CDR1 is LNHDA, CDR2 SQIVND, per germline (reference sequence). This CDR3 region has 16 residues. CDR3 in amino acids: CASSPLGQGIAQPQHF. The CDR3 DNA is TGTGCCAGTAGTCCCCTCGGACAGGGCATAGCTCAGCCCCAGCATTTT.

The chain employs TRBV12-5 and TRBJ1-1; 10 positions agree with TRBD1. V shed 1 base and J 2 bases; nucleotides not matched to a gene: 1. The CDR3 covers 15 residues. The germline gives CDR1 LGHNT, CDR2 FRNRAP. The CDR3 DNA is TGTGCTAGTGGTTTGGGGGACAGGGGAAACACTGAAGCTTTCTTT. Protein sequence: CASGLGDRGNTEAFF.

The rearrangement joins TRBV27 to TRBJ1-5; D not certain. Trimming removed 2 bases from V and 5 bases from J, with 13 bases in between. This CDR3 is built from 15 residues. Per germline, CDR1 MNHEY and CDR2 SMNVEV (reference sequence). In DNA, the CDR3 is TGTGCCAGCAGTTTACATTGGGCTGAAGATCAGCCCCAGCATTTT. It codes for CASSLHWAEDQPQHF.

V is TRBV29-1 and J is TRBJ2-7; TRBD1 aligns across 11 bases. The length of the CDR3 is 15 residues. Germline-derived CDR1 and CDR2 are SQVTM and ANQGSEA. V shed 6 bases and J 4 bases; nucleotides not matched to a gene: 11. CDR3 sequence: CSVATMDRGPYEQYF. The CDR3 DNA follows: TGCAGCGTGGCCACTATGGACAGGGGGCCTTACGAGCAGTACTTC.

The chain couples TRBV7-6 to TRBJ2-5; a possible D gene is TRBD2 (6 bases). V was trimmed by 5 bases and J by 5 bases, leaving 15 bases between them. The CDR3 contains 14 residues. Germline CDR1 and CDR2: SGHVS and FNYEAQ. CDR3 amino acids: CASSLITSTETQYF. CDR3 bases: TGTGCCAGCAGCCTCATTACTAGCACGGAGACCCAGTACTTC. Using reference TRBV7-6 and TRBJ2-5 for the parts outside the CDR3, the full variable domain is GAGVSQSPRYKVTKRGQDVALRCDPISGHVSLYWYRQALGQGPEFLTYFNYEAQQDKSGLPNDRFSAERPEGSISTLTIQRTEQRDSAMYRCASSLITSTETQYFGPGTRLLVL.

V is TRBV9 and J is TRBJ1-1; D call uncertain. Per the germline V gene, CDR1 is SGDLS and CDR2 is YYNGEE. CDR3 size: 13 residues. The germline V and J ends were trimmed by 3 bases and 0 bases, with 6 bases remaining between them. The CDR3 is CASSAQMNTEAFF. The CDR3 bases are TGTGCCAGCAGCGCGCAGATGAACACTGAAGCTTTCTTT.

This rearrangement joins TRBV5-4 to TRBJ2-1; D is perhaps TRBD2 (5 bases). Trimming cost V 0 bases and J 5 bases, with 6 bases left between them. This CDR3 spans 13 amino acids. Germline CDR1 and CDR2: SGHNT and YYREEE (reference sequence). The CDR3 DNA reads as TGTGCCAGCAGCTTGGGGCGGGACAATGAGCAGTTCTTC. Its translation is CASSLGRDNEQFF. The whole variable domain, remainder taken from reference TRBV5-4 and TRBJ2-1, is ETGVTQSPTHLIKTRGQQVTLRCSSQSGHNTVSWYQQALGQGPQFIFQYYREEENGRGNFPPRFSGLQFPNYSSELNVNALELDDSALYLCASSLGRDNEQFFGPGTRLTVL.

This chain uses TRBV2 with TRBJ2-7, with D possibly matching TRBD1 (5 bases). Germline CDR1 SNHLY, CDR2 FYNNEI. With 4 bases removed from V and 3 bases from J, the gap between germline ends came to 13 bases. This CDR3 is built from 14 residues. The CDR3 DNA follows: TGTGCCAGCAGTGGAATTGACAGCTTCTACGAGCAGTACTTC. It yields the protein CASSGIDSFYEQYF.

The chain links TRBV4-3 to TRBJ2-6, with D unclear. Germline V gene data show CDR1 as LGHNA and CDR2 as YSLEER. This CDR3 spans 16 amino acids. V was clipped by 0 bases and J by 0 bases, with 6 bases between them. The CDR3 region has the DNA TGCGCCAGCAGCCAAGATGTGTACTCTGGGGCCAACGTCCTGACTTTC. This gives the protein CASSQDVYSGANVLTF.

The V gene is TRBV5-4, the J gene TRBJ2-7; tentatively, D is TRBD1 (6 bases). V was pared by 3 bases and J by 3 bases, with 16 bases between. CDR1 and CDR2 from the germline V gene are SGHNT and YYREEE (reference sequence). The CDR3 length is 15 residues. The chain's CDR3 is CASSSPDSSIYEQYF. CDR3 nucleotide sequence: TGTGCCAGCAGCTCTCCGGACAGTTCGATCTACGAGCAGTACTTC.

Details on this clone: The junction and the germline gene differ at one end; a read error may be behind it. The chain recombines TRBV5-1 with TRBJ1-2; D ambiguous. CDR1 is SGHRS and CDR2 is YFSETQ in the germline V gene. This CDR3 has 14 residues. The CDR3 spells CASSLEVGLEVKAF. For the CDR3, the DNA is TGCGCCAGCAGCTTGGAAGTAGGACTTGAGGTTAAGGCCTTC. Full variable domain (remainder filled in from reference TRBV5-1 and TRBJ1-2): KAGVTQTPRYLIKTRGQQVTLSCSPISGHRSVSWYQQTPGQGLQFLFEYFSETQRNKGNFPGRFSGRQFSNSRSEMNVSTLELGDSALYLCASSLEVGLEVKAFGSGTRLTVV.